The clone carrying this T cell receptor (beta chain) was counted at least ten times. For TCR beta, libraries came from iRepertoire HTBI primers and Arm-PCR of CDR3 regions. TCRdb recomputed calls from the multiplex PCR reads with MiXCR, one row per CDR3 protein. The profile shows about 320,000 distinct CDR3 sequences, 15% to 20% of them singletons. Time point in this sample: newly diagnosed GD, antithyroid drugs for less than 3 months. Preparation of the TCR library used RNA extracted from PBMCs. The data derive from a study of regulatory T cells in long-lasting Graves disease. From germline, CDR1 is WSHSY and CDR2 SAAADI. The V end lost 3 bases, the J end lost 0 bases, and 9 bases lay between the germline ends. The CDR3 covers 15 residues.

The chain uses TRBV10-2 and TRBJ1-5; TRBD1 is a possible D gene (5 bases). The sequence derives from a female donor with Graves disease. The material was peripheral blood mononuclear cells (PBMCs), obtained at new diagnosis, from a patient treated with antithyroid drugs. Written as DNA, the CDR3 is TGCGCCAGCAGTGACGTGGGGCTTAGCAATCAGCCCCAGCATTTT. Encoded protein: CASSDVGLSNQPQHF.